This T cell receptor beta chain was retrieved from a study of blood T cell repertoires in COVID-19. Study in general: The United States, Italy and Spain provided the acute and convalescent COVID-19 samples. Nucleic acid was either cDNA or gDNA, and it came from T cells, B-cell-depleted T cells, or PBMCs.

The CDR3 spans 13 residues. Germline lookup yields CDR1 LGHNA and CDR2 YNFKEQ. V lost 5 bases and J lost 1, with 9 bases in between. Authors' processing steps: From reference gene primer amplification, estimates of nucleated cell counts were derived. Sequencing was performed with immunoSEQ multiplex PCR; in TCRdb, only in-frame clones are kept and a portion is missing. The DNA gave D and trimming, while V, J and clone size come from that table. Here the sample spans some 94,000 clones, 87% being singletons. This chain joins TRBV4-2 and TRBJ2-7; D possibly corresponds to TRBD1 (6 bases). The TCR comes from a human donor in a cohort sampled during active COVID-19. Input material: peripheral blood. The DNA of the CDR3 is TGTGCCAGCAGCTCACAGGGATCCTACGAGCAGTACTTC. Encoded protein: CASSSQGSYEQYF.